This TCR beta chain was identified during a study of OX40 agonist ivuxolimab in advanced cancers. About the research overall: An agonistic human IgG2 monoclonal antibody against OX40 (CD134) was given. Intravenous ivuxolimab at 0.01 to 10 mg/kg was given to patients every 2 weeks.

Study outcomes and limitations: Fewer expanded clones were found on average in CD4+ than in CD8+ T cells. Both blood CD4+ and CD8+ T cells showed clonal growth by week 6 at 0.1 to 3.0 mg/kg.

About this clone itself: Its target is unknown.

Produced via immunoSEQ multiplex PCR; TCRdb's table is partial and in-frame only. The sample holds about 68,000 clones, 70% to 85% seen once. Sequencing used CD4+ or CD8+ T cells sorted from blood, obtained in a trial of the OX40 agonist ivuxolimab. The clonotype originates from an adult with an advanced solid tumor such as melanoma, head and neck, liver or kidney cancer.

The CDR3 is CAWSGWETQYF. The CDR3 coding sequence is TGTGCCTGGAGTGGGTGGGAGACCCAGTACTTC. The rearrangement uses TRBV30 and TRBJ2-5; D is unclear. This CDR3 region has 11 residues. Germline CDR1 reads GTSNPN; CDR2 reads SVGIG (reference sequence). The V end lost 1 base, the J end lost 5 bases, and 5 bases lay between the germline ends.